The clone carrying this T cell receptor (beta chain) was recorded many times. Its cognate antigen is unknown. The data belong to a study of human T cells and chemical hapten exposure. Study-level information: Patch testing placed 0.01% DPC on the upper back, with readings at 6 days. Study observations and caveats: Counts of expanded TCRs (at PT1) showed a positive correlation with patch test score.

The germline CDR1 and CDR2 sequences are DFQATT and SNEGSKA (reference sequence). The CDR3 is 12 residues long. Regarding time point: patch test 2, 6 weeks after DPC sensitization. Treatment denoted: therapeutic diphenylcyclopropenone sensitization with weekly scalp DPC. People who gave samples had alopecia, were 18 to 70 years old, and were suitable for DPC. TCRdb re-analysed the RACE reads in MiXCR, keeping a single row per CDR3 protein. The sample yields over 35,000 distinct CDR3 sequences, about 8.9% seen once. Sequences were derived from whole blood, sampled in connection with sensitization to the hapten diphenylcyclopropenone (DPC). The rearrangement joins TRBV20-1 to TRBJ2-3; 9 bases line up with TRBD1. The receptor was derived from a woman between 40 and 55 years old with alopecia areata. Some clones in this sample may be carry-over from other donors' samples. CDR3 region: CRTDRGGDTQYF. The CDR3 coding sequence is TGCAGGACCGACAGGGGGGGGGATACGCAGTATTTT.